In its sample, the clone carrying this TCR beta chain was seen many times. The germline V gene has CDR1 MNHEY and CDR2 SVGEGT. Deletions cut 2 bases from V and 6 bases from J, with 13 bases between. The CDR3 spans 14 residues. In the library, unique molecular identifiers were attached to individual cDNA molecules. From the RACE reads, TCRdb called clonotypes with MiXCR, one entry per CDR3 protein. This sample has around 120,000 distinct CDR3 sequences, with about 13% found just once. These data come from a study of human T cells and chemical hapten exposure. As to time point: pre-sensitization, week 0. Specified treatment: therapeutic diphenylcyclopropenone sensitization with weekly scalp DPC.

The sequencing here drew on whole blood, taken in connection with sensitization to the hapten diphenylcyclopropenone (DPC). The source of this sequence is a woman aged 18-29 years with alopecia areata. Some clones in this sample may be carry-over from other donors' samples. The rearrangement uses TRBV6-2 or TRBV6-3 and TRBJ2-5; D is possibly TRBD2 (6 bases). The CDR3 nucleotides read TGTGCCAGCAGTTACCCGGGACTGCTTCAGACCCAGTACTTC. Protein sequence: CASSYPGLLQTQYF.